This paragraph covers one TCR beta chain sequence. Its antigen is as yet unknown. This entry belongs to a study of T cell responses to AZD1222 COVID-19 vaccine. Study background: Both about-4-week and about-12-week second-dose recipients were combined.

Broader study findings: Spike-specific TCRs gained breadth and depth after people received two AZD1222 doses.

The data were produced by immunoSEQ multiplex PCR, yet TCRdb's version contains in-frame clones alone and is incomplete. The sample holds some 90,000 clones; around nine tenths are singletons and the top ten take 16%. The germline gives CDR1 SGHDT, CDR2 YYEEEE. The CDR3 covers 15 residues. With 5 bases removed from V and 5 bases from J, the gap between germline ends came to 17 bases. V gene TRBV5-6 combines with J gene TRBJ2-1, with a possible D match to TRBD2 (6 bases). This TCR was recovered from an adult in good health. The specimen was peripheral blood, collected on day 0 of AZD1222 vaccination. This CDR3 is CASSRLDRIDNEQFF. The CDR3 DNA is TGTGCCAGCAGTAGACTAGACCGAATAGACAATGAGCAGTTCTTC.